Sequencing of this TCR beta chain was carried out in a study of PD-L1 blockade in urothelial cancer. Study summary: About 90% of the roughly 30 patients were men who had bladder-origin urothelial cancer. General observations from the study: Improved survival was predicted by pretreatment blood TCR clonality below the median.

On this clone itself: Its antigen is as yet unknown.

Data came from immunoSEQ multiplex PCR; TCRdb stores just in-frame clones and leaves some out. The table shows 35,000 to 50,000 clones, with roughly 80% occurring only once. V lost 0 bases, J lost 4 bases, and 4 bases stayed unmatched. CDR3 length: 15 residues. Looked up from germline, CDR1 is SGHNT and CDR2 is YYREEE (reference sequence). The chain combines TRBV5-4 with TRBJ2-3; TRBD2 aligns across 8 bases. This specimen was PBMCs, taken around atezolizumab (anti-PD-L1) treatment. This sequence originates from a man aged 70-80 years with urothelial cancer. Written as DNA, the CDR3 is TGTGCCAGCAGCTTGGTTAGCGGGAAGGCAGATACGCAGTATTTT. Translation: CASSLVSGKADTQYF.